The 23 T cell receptor beta chains below were found in one sample sequenced in a study of shared T cell receptors in the human thymus. Clones were read by immunoSEQ multiplex PCR, and TCRdb kept only the in-frame ones, dropping some. Of about 710,000 clones detected, over 75% appear once; the ten largest clones hold under 0.01%. These same data were also listed under a study on human thymus T cells.

Material: thymocytes. The receptors here all came from a boy younger than two with a congenital heart defect.

For the CDR3, the DNA is TGTGCCAGCAGTTACGTTGTGGAGGACGGCTACACCTTC. Its protein is CASSYVVEDGYTF. The V call is TRBV6-6, the J call TRBJ1-2; D remains unclear. V lost 2 bases to trimming and J lost 8 bases, with 12 bases between them. The CDR3 contains 13 residues. Germline loops: CDR1 MNHNY, CDR2 SVGAGI (reference sequence).

This chain uses TRBV5-4 with TRBJ1-1; possible D gene TRBD1, 6 bases. This CDR3 has 16 residues. Germline assignment: CDR1 SGHNT and CDR2 YYREEE (reference sequence). V lost 1 base and J 0 bases, leaving 13 bases between the germline ends. The CDR3 region has the DNA TGTGCCAGCAGCTTGAGCCAGGGGATAGTGAACACTGAAGCTTTCTTT. Translation gives CASSLSQGIVNTEAFF. The entire variable domain, with the rest obtained from reference TRBV5-4 and TRBJ1-1, is as follows: ETGVTQSPTHLIKTRGQQVTLRCSSQSGHNTVSWYQQALGQGPQFIFQYYREEENGRGNFPPRFSGLQFPNYSSELNVNALELDDSALYLCASSLSQGIVNTEAFFGQGTRLTVV.

This clone was counted a few times. The junction departs from the called germline gene at one end, perhaps through a read error. The chain employs TRBV28 and TRBJ2-1; 11 nucleotides line up with TRBD2. This CDR3 contains 15 residues. From germline, CDR1 is MDHEN and CDR2 SYDVKM. The CDR3 DNA reads as TGTGCCAGCACTTTAGCGGGAGGGCACTACAATGAGCAGTTCTTC. It yields the protein CASTLAGGHYNEQFF.

The table lists this clone with a few counts. The V call is TRBV2, the J call TRBJ1-2; no clear D gene. The CDR3 is 13 amino acids. Germline V CDR1 and CDR2: SNHLY, FYNNEI. Trimming pared 9 bases from V and 0 bases from J, leaving 11 bases between. CDR3 sequence (DNA): TGTGCCAGGAAGAACAGAACTAACTATGGCTACACCTTC. It encodes CARKNRTNYGYTF.

The sample holds one count of this clone. This rearrangement joins TRBV4-1 to TRBJ1-2; 7 bases are shared with TRBD1. This CDR3 is built from 15 residues. The germline gives CDR1 MGHRA, CDR2 YSYEKL. V shed 3 bases and J 0 bases; nucleotides not matched to a gene: 4. CDR3 sequence reads: CASSHKQGSNYGYTF. CDR3 sequence (DNA): TGCGCCAGCAGCCACAAACAGGGGTCTAACTATGGCTACACCTTC.

The CDR3 here is CASSMSGSQFNEQFF. The CDR3 region has the DNA TGCGCCAGCAGCATGAGCGGGAGTCAGTTTAATGAGCAGTTCTTC. The J gene is TRBJ2-1, the V gene TRBV5-1; 8 positions match TRBD2. The ends lost 4 bases at V and 7 bases at J; junction bases unmatched: 10. This CDR3 is built from 15 residues. Germline assignment: CDR1 SGHRS and CDR2 YFSETQ. Full variable domain (outside the CDR3, taken from reference TRBV5-1 and TRBJ2-1): KAGVTQTPRYLIKTRGQQVTLSCSPISGHRSVSWYQQTPGQGLQFLFEYFSETQRNKGNFPGRFSGRQFSNSRSEMNVSTLELGDSALYLCASSMSGSQFNEQFFGPGTRLTVL.

The V call is TRBV4-2, the J call TRBJ2-1; 11 bases align to TRBD2. Trimming cost V 4 bases and J 2 bases; bases outside gene matches: 4. Germline CDR1 LGHNA, CDR2 YNFKEQ. The CDR3 extends over 16 amino acids. The CDR3 region is CASSRIAGGPYNEQFF. In DNA form, the CDR3 reads TGTGCCAGCAGCCGTATAGCGGGGGGGCCCTACAATGAGCAGTTCTTC.

The CDR3 DNA follows: TGTGCCAGCAGCTTGCCCGGGGAGTACCAAGAGACCCAGTACTTC. It is translated as CASSLPGEYQETQYF. The rearrangement joins TRBV7-2 to TRBJ2-5; D perhaps matches TRBD2 (5 bases). The CDR3 contains 15 residues. The ends were cut back, 3 bases at V and 0 bases at J, with 11 bases in the middle. Germline CDR1 and CDR2: SGHTA and FQGNSA. Together with reference TRBV7-2 and TRBJ2-5, the CDR3 gives the full variable domain: GAGVSQSPSNKVTEKGKDVELRCDPISGHTALYWYRQSLGQGLEFLIYFQGNSAPDKSGLPSDRFSAERTGGSVSTLTIQRTQQEDSAVYLCASSLPGEYQETQYFGPGTRLLVL.

This chain joins TRBV19 and TRBJ2-2; the D gene is possibly TRBD2 (6 bases). The germline V gene encodes CDR1 LNHDA and CDR2 SQIVND (reference sequence). The V and J ends lost 1 base and 4 bases respectively, with 16 bases between them. The CDR3 spans 17 residues. In nucleotides, the CDR3 is TGTGCCAGTAGTATAGTTTGGGACGGGACTTCCACCGGGGAGCTGTTTTTT. Its protein product is CASSIVWDGTSTGELFF.

This chain links TRBV29-1 with TRBJ2-1; D may be TRBD2 (6 bases). CDR1 is SQVTM and CDR2 is ANQGSEA in the germline V gene. The ends were cut back, 6 bases at V and 5 bases at J, with 14 bases in the middle. The CDR3 has 13 residues. The CDR3 loop is CSVSSGFDNEQFF. CDR3 bases: TGCAGCGTGAGTAGCGGTTTTGACAATGAGCAGTTCTTC.

The chain joins TRBV28 to TRBJ1-6; 7 positions match TRBD1. The V segment lost 5 bases and the J segment 6 bases; nucleotides outside the gene matches: 4. In germline, CDR1 is MDHEN, CDR2 SYDVKM. The CDR3 sequence is 14 residues long. The CDR3 DNA follows: TGTGCCAGCAGTATCAGGGGGTTTAATTCACCCCTCCACTTT. Residues: CASSIRGFNSPLHF. Full variable domain (rest looked up from reference TRBV28 and TRBJ1-6): DVKVTQSSRYLVKRTGEKVFLECVQDMDHENMFWYRQDPGLGLRLIYFSYDVKMKEKGDIPEGYSVSREKKERFSLILESASTNQTSMYLCASSIRGFNSPLHFGNGTRLTVT.

The rearrangement links TRBV11-2 to TRBJ2-1; TRBD1 aligns across 7 bases. Germline loops: CDR1 SGHAT, CDR2 FQNNGV. This CDR3 is built from 15 residues. V was pared by 5 bases and J by 2 bases, with 6 bases of the junction left unmatched. The CDR3 DNA sequence: TGTGCCAGCAGCCTGCCGGGACAGCCCTACAATGAGCAGTTCTTC. Encoded protein: CASSLPGQPYNEQFF.

The V call is TRBV7-2, the J call TRBJ2-1, with D possibly TRBD2 on 6 matching bases. Trimming shortened V by 5 bases and J by 3 bases, and 14 bases separated the two germline ends. Germline V gene lookup returns CDR1 SGHTA and CDR2 FQGNSA. The CDR3 sequence is 15 residues long. CDR3 region: CASSPLVGGYNEQFF. CDR3 coding DNA: TGTGCCAGCAGCCCGCTAGTGGGGGGCTACAATGAGCAGTTCTTC.

V usage is TRBV30 and J usage is TRBJ2-3; 11 bases match TRBD2. This CDR3 has 17 residues. V lost 4 bases and J lost 5; bases outside the gene matches: 14. The germline V gene encodes CDR1 GTSNPN and CDR2 SVGIG (reference sequence). CDR3 DNA: TGTGCCTGGATTGGAGCCGGGGCTAGCGGGAGGAAAGATACGCAGTATTTT. It encodes CAWIGAGASGRKDTQYF.

In its sample, this clone was seen once. J is TRBJ1-1 and V is TRBV11-2, with TRBD1 as a possible D gene (6 bases). In germline, CDR1 is SGHAT, CDR2 FQNNGV. The ends were cut back, 1 base at V and 1 base at J, with 16 bases in the middle. The CDR3 covers 17 residues. The CDR3 region is CASSLVVYREGNTEAFF. The CDR3 DNA reads TGTGCCAGCAGCTTAGTAGTATACAGGGAGGGGAACACTGAAGCTTTCTTT.

The chain couples TRBV7-2 to TRBJ2-1; D is unclear. V was cut by 0 bases and J by 12 bases, with 15 bases left in between. The CDR3 spans 14 residues. Germline V lookup: CDR1 SGHTA, CDR2 FQGNSA. The CDR3: CASSLASHTRGQFF. The DNA for the CDR3 is TGTGCCAGCAGCTTAGCCTCCCACACGCGAGGGCAGTTCTTC.

The chain uses TRBV27 and TRBJ2-1; D unresolved. The V gene's germline CDR1 is MNHEY and CDR2 SMNVEV (reference sequence). The CDR3 is 15 residues long. Trimming cost V 2 bases and J 5 bases, with 13 bases left between them. The CDR3 nucleotides read TGTGCCAGCAGTTTAGGGCTACCATATAACAATGAGCAGTTCTTC. This codes for CASSLGLPYNNEQFF.

J is TRBJ2-1 and V is TRBV27, with 10 positions matching TRBD2. The CDR3 contains 16 residues. The V segment lost 5 bases and the J segment 5 bases; nucleotides outside the gene matches: 9. Looked up from germline, CDR1 is MNHEY and CDR2 is SMNVEV (reference sequence). The chain's CDR3 is CASSAQTSGTNNEQFF. As DNA, the CDR3 is TGTGCCAGCAGTGCACAAACTAGCGGGACAAACAATGAGCAGTTCTTC.

This chain joins TRBV10-2 and TRBJ1-3, with D uncertain. The CDR3 loop spans 14 amino acids. Germline V gene lookup returns CDR1 WSHSY and CDR2 SAAADI. Trimming removed 3 bases from V and 0 bases from J, with 6 bases in between. The CDR3 DNA reads TGCGCCAGCAGTGACCAACTCTCTGGAAACACCATATATTTT. Translation gives CASSDQLSGNTIYF.

The rearrangement links TRBV29-1 to TRBJ2-2; 7 bases are shared with TRBD1. The CDR3 sequence is 15 residues long. The trim removed 4 bases at V and 5 bases at J, leaving 10 bases unmatched. Germline V CDR1 and CDR2: SQVTM, ANQGSEA. CDR3 in DNA: TGCAGCGTTGGGACAGGTCTTGTCGGGACCGGGGAGCTGTTTTTT. Its translation: CSVGTGLVGTGELFF.

The chain employs TRBV5-8 and TRBJ1-4; 10 bases map to TRBD1. V trimming: 4 bases; J trimming: 7 bases; junction bases outside the gene matches: 4. CDR1 SGHTS and CDR2 YDEGEE come from the germline V gene. The CDR3 is made up of 14 amino acids. CDR3 nucleotide sequence: TGTGCCAGCAGCCCCGGGACAGGGGTTGAAAAACTGTTTTTT. The encoded protein is CASSPGTGVEKLFF.

The chain couples TRBV18 to TRBJ1-1, with 9 bases identical to TRBD1. The CDR3 sequence is 18 residues long. V lost 3 bases, J lost 4 bases, and 15 bases stayed unmatched. Germline lookup yields CDR1 KGHSH and CDR2 LQKENI. CDR3 DNA: TGTGCCAGCTCACCGGCGCACAGGGGGCGCCAAGTTAGCACTGAAGCTTTCTTT. Its protein product is CASSPAHRGRQVSTEAFF.

CDR3 residues: CASSLAPNRENTEAFF. CDR3 nucleotide sequence: TGTGCCAGCAGCTTAGCGCCTAACAGGGAAAACACTGAAGCTTTCTTT. This chain connects TRBV7-2 to TRBJ1-1, with D tentatively TRBD1 (6 bases). The CDR3 runs 16 residues. The V and J ends lost 0 bases and 2 bases respectively, with 13 bases between them. The germline gives CDR1 SGHTA, CDR2 FQGNSA.